The entry below describes one T cell receptor beta chain. This sample was included in a study of T-cell reconstitution after alpha-beta-depleted transplantation in children. It was with unique molecular identifiers that the TCRbeta library was prepared. Via MiXCR, TCRdb re-called the PCR reads, giving one row per CDR3 protein. The repertoire has 500,000 to 650,000 distinct CDR3 sequences, over 10% of them found once; the top ten carry 2% to 2.5%. Between the trimmed V and J ends, which lost 4 bases and 9 bases, there was a span of 22 bases. From germline, CDR1 is GTSNPN and CDR2 SVGIG (reference sequence). This CDR3 has 14 amino acids.

V gene TRBV30 combines with J gene TRBJ2-7; D is possibly TRBD1 (6 bases). The sample here was PBMCs, mostly from graft donor cells, taken 360 days after TCRalphabeta/CD19-depleted stem cell transplant. The clonotype was recovered from a male patient younger than 18 who had a stem cell transplant for acute myeloid leukemia, so the T cells may come from the graft donor. CDR3 bases: TGTGCCTGGACCCCACAGGGTGGAGGCTTCGGGCAGTACTTC. Protein sequence: CAWTPQGGGFGQYF. Full variable domain (missing parts from reference TRBV30 and TRBJ2-7): SQTIHQWPATLVQPVGSPLSLECTVEGTSNPNLYWYRQAAGRGLQLLFYSVGIGQISSEVPQNLSASRPQDRQFILSSKKLLLSDSGFYLCAWTPQGGGFGQYFGPGTRLTVT.